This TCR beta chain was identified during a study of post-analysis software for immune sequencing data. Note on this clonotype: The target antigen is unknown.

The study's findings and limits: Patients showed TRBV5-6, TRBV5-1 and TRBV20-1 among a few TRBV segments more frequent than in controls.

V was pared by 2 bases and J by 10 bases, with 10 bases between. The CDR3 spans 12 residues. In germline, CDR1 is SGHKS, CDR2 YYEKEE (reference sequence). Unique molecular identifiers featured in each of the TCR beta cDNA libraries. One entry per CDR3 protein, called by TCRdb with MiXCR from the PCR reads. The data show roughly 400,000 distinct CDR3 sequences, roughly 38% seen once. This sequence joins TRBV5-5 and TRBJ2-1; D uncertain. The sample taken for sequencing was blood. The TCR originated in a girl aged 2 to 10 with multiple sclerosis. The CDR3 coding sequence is TGTGCCAGCAGCTTAACTTTAGGCGAGCAGTTCTTC. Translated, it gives CASSLTLGEQFF.